Below are 9 T cell receptor beta chains sequenced from a single sample in a study of early T cells in non-severe SARS-CoV-2 infection. One entry per CDR3 protein results from TCRdb running MiXCR on the 5' RACE reads. The sample records about 42,000 distinct CDR3 sequences, roughly 7.1% being singletons. Sequencing was performed on whole blood. These receptors were taken from an adult who was a healthcare worker with PCR-confirmed SARS-CoV-2 infection or an uninfected control (not recorded which).

The V and J genes are TRBV12-3 or TRBV12-4 and TRBJ1-5; D is unclear. V lost 2 bases and J 4 bases, leaving 6 bases between the germline ends. The CDR3 has 13 residues. Here the CDR3 reads CASSLSGNQPQHF. The CDR3 coding sequence is TGTGCCAGCAGTTTATCAGGAAATCAGCCCCAGCATTTT.

This clonotype was detected only a few times. The rearrangement links TRBV4-1 to TRBJ1-6; D is possibly TRBD1 (5 bases). The CDR3 sequence is 15 residues long. Trimming removed 0 bases at V and 7 bases at J, with 10 bases between. Germline loops: CDR1 MGHRA, CDR2 YSYEKL. The CDR3, as DNA: TGCGCCAGCAGCCAAGAAGCGGGGGTCAATTCACCCCTCCACTTT. Encoded protein: CASSQEAGVNSPLHF.

There are many counts of this clonotype. The chain has TRBV7-7 and TRBJ2-7; 8 bases are a match to TRBD2. V trimming: 5 bases; J trimming: 10 bases; junction bases outside the gene matches: 16. Per germline, CDR1 SSHAT and CDR2 FNYEAQ (reference sequence). The CDR3 extends over 15 amino acids. As DNA, the CDR3 is TGTGCCAGCAGCCCTTTGACCGGGACTAGGGTGCTACAGTACTTC. Translation: CASSPLTGTRVLQYF.

In regard to this clonotype: At one boundary the junction diverges from the germline segment, which might be a read error. J is TRBJ2-5 and V is TRBV7-7; 14 bases match TRBD2. Germline assignment: CDR1 SSHAT and CDR2 FNYEAQ (reference sequence). The CDR3 totals 15 residues. As DNA, the CDR3 is TGTGCTAGCAGCCCCCGGACTAGCGGGGGGGAGACCCAGTACTTC. Its translation: CASSPRTSGGETQYF.

Many counts were recorded for this clonotype. The genes are TRBV20-1 and TRBJ1-6, with a tentative D call TRBD1 (5 bases). The germline gives CDR1 DFQATT, CDR2 SNEGSKA (reference sequence). The CDR3 extends over 16 amino acids. V lost 6 bases, J lost 4 bases, and 19 bases lay in between. CDR3 protein: CSAPRRAGRYNSPLHF. As DNA, the CDR3 is TGCAGTGCCCCCCGGAGGGCAGGGCGGTATAATTCACCCCTCCACTTT.

This clonotype was detected only a few times. This chain links TRBV14 with TRBJ1-6; unclear D gene. Between the trimmed V and J ends, which lost 4 bases and 7 bases, there was a span of 11 bases. The CDR3 extends over 14 amino acids. In germline, CDR1 is SGHDN, CDR2 FVKESK. CDR3 amino acids: CASSPTLDNSPLHF. CDR3 bases: TGTGCCAGCAGCCCGACTCTTGACAATTCACCCCTCCACTTT.

This clonotype was seen a handful of times. The V call is TRBV10-3, the J call TRBJ2-5; 7 nucleotides align to TRBD2. This CDR3 is built from 17 residues. Germline V gene lookup returns CDR1 ENHRY and CDR2 SYGVKD. The V and J ends lost 6 bases and 0 bases, in that order; junction bases with no gene match: 13. The CDR3 DNA is TGTGCCATCAGGGCCGGGCGGGGGAGCTCATACCAAGAGACCCAGTACTTC. Amino acid sequence: CAIRAGRGSSYQETQYF.

The table lists this clonotype with many counts. The chain couples TRBV29-1 to TRBJ2-2; 10 nucleotides line up with TRBD1. The trim removed 5 bases at V and 6 bases at J, leaving 9 bases unmatched. CDR1 SQVTM and CDR2 ANQGSEA come from the germline V gene. The CDR3 totals 15 residues. CDR3 residues: CSVPNRDRGPGELFF. The DNA of the CDR3 is TGCAGCGTTCCCAACAGAGACAGGGGGCCCGGGGAGCTGTTTTTT.

This clonotype has at least ten counts. V usage is TRBV5-1 and J usage is TRBJ1-2; the D gene is possibly TRBD1 (6 bases). This CDR3 contains 15 residues. Germline loops: CDR1 SGHRS, CDR2 YFSETQ. V dropped 1 base and J dropped 8 bases, with 18 bases sitting between them. The CDR3: CASSLSLGALRGYTF. In DNA, the CDR3 is TGCGCCAGCAGCTTGTCCCTGGGGGCCCTACGGGGCTACACCTTC. Supplemented by reference TRBV5-1 and TRBJ1-2, the full variable domain reads KAGVTQTPRYLIKTRGQQVTLSCSPISGHRSVSWYQQTPGQGLQFLFEYFSETQRNKGNFPGRFSGRQFSNSRSEMNVSTLELGDSALYLCASSLSLGALRGYTFGSGTRLTVV.